The 7 T cell receptor beta chains listed next were all sequenced from one sample in a study of cytotoxic CD8 clonotypes in ibrutinib-treated CLL. Sequencing used immunoSEQ multiplex PCR; TCRdb keeps in-frame clones, though not all of them. The sample includes about 15,000 clones, about 55% of them seen just once. Sequencing used PBMCs, obtained at an approximately 25-month disease-progression time point, from a patient treated with ibrutinib. The receptors stem from a human donor with chronic lymphocytic leukemia.

J is TRBJ1-2 and V is TRBV5-4; the D gene is possibly TRBD1 (5 bases). This CDR3 spans 14 amino acids. The V and J ends lost 3 bases and 2 bases respectively, with 11 bases between them. In germline, CDR1 is SGHNT, CDR2 YYREEE (reference sequence). For the CDR3, the DNA is TGTGCCAGCAGCTACGACAGCCACAACTATGGCTACACCTTC. It is translated as CASSYDSHNYGYTF.

This chain links TRBV10-3 with TRBJ1-2; D unresolved. The CDR3 totals 12 residues. CDR1 is ENHRY, CDR2 SYGVKD, per germline. V was pared by 9 bases and J by 5 bases, with 13 bases between. Written as DNA, the CDR3 is TGTGCCATTTCTGGAGCGGAATATGGCTACACCTTC. Its protein product is CAISGAEYGYTF.

The chain uses TRBV14 and TRBJ1-1; D is possibly TRBD1 (5 bases). Deletions cut 2 bases from V and 6 bases from J, with 16 bases between. CDR3 length equals 15 residues. CDR1 SGHDN and CDR2 FVKESK come from the germline V gene. The CDR3 coding sequence is TGTGCCAGCAGCCAAAGGGGTCCGGCCAAGGCTGAAGCTTTCTTT. Its protein product is CASSQRGPAKAEAFF. Looking up the rest from reference TRBV14 and TRBJ1-1 gives the full variable domain: EAGVTQFPSHSVIEKGQTVTLRCDPISGHDNLYWYRRVMGKEIKFLLHFVKESKQDESGMPNNRFLAERTGGTYSTLKVQPAELEDSGVYFCASSQRGPAKAEAFFGQGTRLTVV.

In regard to this clone: This same CDR3 is encoded by further DNA sequences in the sample. This chain joins TRBV11-2 and TRBJ2-7, with D uncertain. The V end was cut by 4 bases, the J end by 4 bases, with 5 bases between. Germline assignment: CDR1 SGHAT and CDR2 FQNNGV. The CDR3 sequence is 11 residues long. CDR3 DNA: TGTGCCAGCAGCTCACCGTACGAGCAGTACTTC. Its translation is CASSSPYEQYF.

V gene TRBV5-6 combines with J gene TRBJ2-3; the match to TRBD2 covers 11 bases. The CDR3 runs 16 residues. Germline loops: CDR1 SGHDT, CDR2 YYEEEE. The V and J ends lost 4 bases and 1 base, in that order; junction bases with no gene match: 5. The CDR3 DNA reads TGTGCCAGCAGCCAAATACTAGCGGGGGGCACAGATACGCAGTATTTT. Translating gives CASSQILAGGTDTQYF.

The genes are TRBV10-2 and TRBJ1-4; a weak D match, TRBD1 (6 bases). The germline gives CDR1 WSHSY, CDR2 SAAADI. The CDR3 is 14 residues long. V was trimmed by 7 bases and J by 5 bases, leaving 14 bases between them. In DNA form, the CDR3 reads TGCGCCAGCAACATCGCTGGGGGCAATGAAAAACTGTTTTTT. Translated, it gives CASNIAGGNEKLFF.

The chain couples TRBV5-6 to TRBJ2-2; D call uncertain. The V end lost 4 bases, the J end lost 7 bases, and 11 bases lay between the germline ends. CDR3 size: 13 residues. The germline CDR1 and CDR2 sequences are SGHDT and YYEEEE. In DNA, the CDR3 is TGTGCCAGCAGCCCAAGGACCTACGGGGAGCTGTTTTTT. It yields the protein CASSPRTYGELFF.